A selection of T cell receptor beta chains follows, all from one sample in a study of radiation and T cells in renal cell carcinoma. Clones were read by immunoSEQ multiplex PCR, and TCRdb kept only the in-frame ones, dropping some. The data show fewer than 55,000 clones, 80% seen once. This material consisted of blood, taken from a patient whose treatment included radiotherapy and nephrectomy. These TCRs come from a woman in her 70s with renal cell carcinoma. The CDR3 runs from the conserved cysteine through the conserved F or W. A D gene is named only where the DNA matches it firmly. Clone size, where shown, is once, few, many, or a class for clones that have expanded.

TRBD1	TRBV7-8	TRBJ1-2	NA	CANPGGRLINYGYTF	TGTGCCAACCCAGGGGGCAGGTTGATTAACTATGGCTACACCTTC
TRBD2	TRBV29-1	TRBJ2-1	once	CSVVPIPGLAKREGYNEQFF	TGCAGCGTTGTCCCAATTCCGGGACTAGCAAAAAGGGAAGGGTACAATGAGCAGTTCTTC
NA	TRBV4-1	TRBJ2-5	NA	CASSQEGGREKTQYF	TGCGCCAGCAGCCAAGAAGGGGGGAGGGAGAAGACCCAGTACTTC
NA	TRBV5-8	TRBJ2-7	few	CASSSTRFGEQYF	TGTGCCAGCAGCTCGACTAGGTTTGGTGAGCAGTACTTC
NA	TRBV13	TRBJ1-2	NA	CASRRPGIGGYTF	TGTGCCAGCAGGCGGCCGGGGATCGGTGGCTACACCTTC
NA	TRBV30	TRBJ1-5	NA	CAWSDGEQPQHF	TGTGCCTGGAGTGACGGGGAACAGCCCCAGCATTTT
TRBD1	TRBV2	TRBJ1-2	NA	CARHAGTGGWYTF	TGTGCCAGACACGCAGGGACAGGGGGCTGGTACACCTTC
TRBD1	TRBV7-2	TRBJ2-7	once	CASSLGTGSSEQYF	TGTGCCAGCAGCTTAGGGACAGGGTCGAGCGAGCAGTACTTC
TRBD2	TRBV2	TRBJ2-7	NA	CASSRLAGAPYEQYF	TGTGCCAGCAGCCGACTAGCGGGGGCCCCCTACGAGCAGTACTTC
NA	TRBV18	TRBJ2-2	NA	CASSPDGNTGELFF	TGTGCCAGCTCCCCGGATGGGAACACCGGGGAGCTGTTTTTT
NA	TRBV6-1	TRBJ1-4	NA	CASRDSRVGLFF	TGTGCCAGCAGGGATTCCAGGGTGGGACTGTTTTTT
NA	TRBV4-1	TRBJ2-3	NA	CASSQEVQRDTQYF	TGCGCCAGCAGCCAAGAGGTCCAGAGAGATACGCAGTATTTT
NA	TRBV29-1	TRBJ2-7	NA	CSTRDQGDEQYF	TGCAGCACGCGGGACCAGGGCGACGAGCAGTACTTC
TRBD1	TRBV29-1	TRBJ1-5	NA	CSVSGTDNQPQHF	TGCAGCGTGTCCGGGACAGATAATCAGCCCCAGCATTTT
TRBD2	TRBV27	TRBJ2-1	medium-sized	CASSFTSAGEQFF	TGTGCCAGCAGTTTTACTAGCGCCGGTGAGCAGTTCTTC
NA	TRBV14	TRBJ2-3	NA	CASSPGHSTDTQYF	TGTGCCAGCAGCCCGGGACATAGCACAGATACGCAGTATTTT
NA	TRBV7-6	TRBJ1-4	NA	CASSLRLGATNEKLFF	TGTGCCAGCAGCTTAAGACTAGGGGCAACTAATGAAAAACTGTTTTTT
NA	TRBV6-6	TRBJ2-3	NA	CASSGFVGGTDTQYF	TGTGCCAGCAGTGGCTTTGTGGGAGGCACAGATACGCAGTATTTT
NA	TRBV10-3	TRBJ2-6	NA	CAIRPPSGAGANVLTF	TGTGCCATCAGGCCCCCAAGCGGAGCCGGGGCCAACGTCCTGACTTTC
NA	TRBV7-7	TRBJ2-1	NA	CASSPFPGNEQFF	TGTGCCAGCAGCCCTTTCCCCGGAAATGAGCAGTTCTTC
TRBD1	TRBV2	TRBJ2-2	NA	CASRVGQGNTGELFF	TGTGCCAGCAGGGTCGGACAGGGAAACACCGGGGAGCTGTTTTTT
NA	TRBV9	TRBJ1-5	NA	CASSTGHNQPQHF	TGTGCCAGCAGCACAGGGCACAATCAGCCCCAGCATTTT
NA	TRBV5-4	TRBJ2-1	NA	CASSFGGIDNEQFF	TGTGCCAGCAGCTTCGGGGGAATCGACAATGAGCAGTTCTTC
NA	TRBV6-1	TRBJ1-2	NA	CASSAQGLRGYTF	TGTGCCAGCAGTGCGCAGGGTTTACGAGGCTACACCTTC
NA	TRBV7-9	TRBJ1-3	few	CASNRGLGFSSGNTIYF	TGTGCCAGCAACCGGGGGCTGGGCTTTAGCTCTGGAAACACCATATATTTT
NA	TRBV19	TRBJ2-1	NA	CASRTGTRASNEQFF	TGTGCCAGTAGAACCGGGACACGTGCCTCCAATGAGCAGTTCTTC
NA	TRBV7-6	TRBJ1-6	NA	CASSSGVGGHNSPLHF	TGTGCCAGCAGCTCAGGGGTGGGCGGCCATAATTCACCCCTCCACTTT
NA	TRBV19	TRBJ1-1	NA	CASSITLSEGTEAFF	TGTGCCAGTAGCATAACATTGAGCGAGGGTACTGAAGCTTTCTTT
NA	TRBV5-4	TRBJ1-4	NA	CASSPGTPAGEKLFF	TGTGCCAGCAGCCCGGGGACCCCGGCGGGGGAAAAACTGTTTTTT
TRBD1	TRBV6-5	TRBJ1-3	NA	CASRGQGSNTIYF	TGTGCCAGCAGGGGACAGGGAAGCAACACCATATATTTT
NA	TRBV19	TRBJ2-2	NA	CASSIGQGGELFF	TGTGCCAGTAGTATAGGGCAGGGCGGGGAGCTGTTTTTT
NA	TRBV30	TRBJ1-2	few	CAWSEGKGYTF	TGTGCCTGGAGTGAGGGGAAGGGCTACACCTTC
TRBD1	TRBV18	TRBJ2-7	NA	CASSPDRAEHYF	TGTGCCAGCTCACCCGACAGGGCAGAGCATTACTTC
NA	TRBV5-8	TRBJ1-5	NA	CASSLEAGNQPQHF	TGTGCCAGCAGCTTGGAGGCGGGCAATCAGCCCCAGCATTTT
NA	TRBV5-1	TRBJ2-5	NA	CASSLEQETQYF	TGCGCCAGCAGCTTGGAGCAAGAGACCCAGTACTTC
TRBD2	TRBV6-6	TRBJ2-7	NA	CASRRTSGSSYEQYF	TGTGCCAGCAGGCGGACTAGCGGGAGCTCCTACGAGCAGTACTTC
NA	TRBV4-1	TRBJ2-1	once	CASSQEVYSVVLVGDEQFF	TGCGCCAGCAGCCAGGAAGTATATTCTGTGGTATTGGTAGGGGATGAGCAGTTCTTC
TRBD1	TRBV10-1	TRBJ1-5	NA	CASNRGTVYSNQPQHF	TGCGCCAGCAACAGAGGGACAGTTTATAGCAATCAGCCCCAGCATTTT
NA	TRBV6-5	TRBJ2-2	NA	CATTYSGGELFF	TGTGCCACCACCTACTCCGGGGGGGAGCTGTTTTTT
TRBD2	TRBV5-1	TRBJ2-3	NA	CASSFGGASTDTQYF	TGCGCCAGCAGCTTCGGGGGGGCTAGCACAGATACGCAGTATTTT
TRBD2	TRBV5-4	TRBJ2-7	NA	CASSSQTSGSWYEQYF	TGTGCCAGCAGCTCACAGACTAGCGGGAGCTGGTACGAGCAGTACTTC
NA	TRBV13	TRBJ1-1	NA	CASSNRGPMNTEAFF	TGTGCCAGCAGCAATCGCGGGCCCATGAACACTGAAGCTTTCTTT
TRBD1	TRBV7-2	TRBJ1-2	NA	CASSRVGQGPNYGYTF	TGTGCCAGCAGCCGAGTAGGACAGGGCCCTAACTATGGCTACACCTTC
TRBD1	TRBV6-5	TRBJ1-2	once	CASRRGGQGAYGYTF	TGTGCCAGCAGAAGGGGGGGACAGGGGGCCTATGGCTACACCTTC
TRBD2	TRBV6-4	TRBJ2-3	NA	CASSKWGLAESTDTQYF	TGTGCCAGCAGTAAGTGGGGACTAGCGGAAAGCACAGATACGCAGTATTTT
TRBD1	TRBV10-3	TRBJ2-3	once	CATLPGQGPDTQYF	TGTGCCACCCTACCGGGACAGGGACCAGATACGCAGTATTTT
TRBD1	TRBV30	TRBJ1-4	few	CAWSVTGAGEKLFF	TGTGCCTGGAGTGTAACAGGGGCTGGGGAAAAACTGTTTTTT
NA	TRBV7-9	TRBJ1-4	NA	CASSSPPRFEKLFF	TGTGCCAGCAGCTCCCCTCCACGGTTTGAAAAACTGTTTTTT
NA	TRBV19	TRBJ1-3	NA	CATRATGVAGNTIYF	TGTGCCACTAGGGCAACCGGAGTAGCCGGAAACACCATATATTTT